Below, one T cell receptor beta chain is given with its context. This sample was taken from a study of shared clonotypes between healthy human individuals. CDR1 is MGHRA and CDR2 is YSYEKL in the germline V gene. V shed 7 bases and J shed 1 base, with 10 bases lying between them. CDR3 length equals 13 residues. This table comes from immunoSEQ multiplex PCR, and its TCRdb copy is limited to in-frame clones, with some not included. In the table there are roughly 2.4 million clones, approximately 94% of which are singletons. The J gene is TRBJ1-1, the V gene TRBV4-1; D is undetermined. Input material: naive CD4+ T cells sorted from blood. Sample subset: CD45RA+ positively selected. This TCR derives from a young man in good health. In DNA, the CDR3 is TGCGCCAGCATTTCCAGGCCGAACACTGAAGCTTTCTTT. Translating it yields CASISRPNTEAFF.